The 12 T cell receptor beta chains in this list originate from one sample, sequenced in a study of metastatic and nonmetastatic thyroid tumors. Using MiXCR, TCRdb reanalyzed the PCR reads. The table shows 15,000 or so clones, with approximately 31% occurring only once. Prior to thyroid surgery, none of the patients had received any treatment. The sample comprised blood. Receptors were obtained from a female donor with papillary thyroid cancer or a benign thyroid nodule (not recorded which). Some clones in this sample may be carry-over from other donors' samples.

The chain has TRBV7-8 and TRBJ2-1; a weak D match, TRBD2 (5 bases). Per germline, CDR1 SGHVS and CDR2 FQNEAQ. V was pared by 2 bases and J by 3 bases, with 11 bases between. The CDR3 totals 15 residues. CDR3 sequence: CASSLQRRDYNEQFF. CDR3 bases: TGTGCCAGCAGCTTACAGCGCCGGGACTACAATGAGCAGTTCTTC.

The chain combines TRBV9 with TRBJ2-7, with D possibly called TRBD1 or TRBD2 (5 bases each). The CDR3 totals 14 residues. V was trimmed by 0 bases and J by 4 bases, leaving 11 bases between them. CDR1 is SGDLS, CDR2 YYNGEE, per germline. Here the CDR3 reads CASSVGGAGYEQYF. The CDR3, as DNA: TGTGCCAGCAGCGTAGGAGGGGCCGGGTACGAGCAGTACTTC.

The chain recombines TRBV6-1 with TRBJ1-6; no definite D call. The germline gives CDR1 MNHNS, CDR2 SASEGT. V lost 6 bases and J lost 0, with 6 bases in between. This CDR3 is built from 14 residues. The CDR3 sequence: CASRTNSYNSPLHF. The CDR3 DNA sequence: TGTGCCAGCAGAACCAACTCCTATAATTCACCCCTCCACTTT.

V usage is TRBV30 and J usage is TRBJ2-5; D unclear. The CDR3 is 12 amino acids. Germline loops: CDR1 GTSNPN, CDR2 SVGIG (reference sequence). Trimming took off 4 bases at V and 1 base at J, with 7 bases between the two ends. In DNA, the CDR3 is TGTGCCTGGACTTTGGGCCAAGAGACCCAGTACTTC. Protein sequence: CAWTLGQETQYF.

As for this clone: With a much larger clone just one base away, this may be a read error. Other DNA sequences in the same sample also yield this CDR3. J is TRBJ2-5 and V is TRBV20-1; 9 bases fit TRBD1. Germline CDR1 DFQATT, CDR2 SNEGSKA (reference sequence). CDR3 length equals 17 residues. The CDR3 DNA follows: TGCAGTGCAAAGCTTATGACAGGGGGAAGTCTTGAAGAGACCCAGCACTTC. Its protein is CSAKLMTGGSLEETQHF.

This clone was recorded at least ten times. A much larger clone differs by one base, so this may be a read error. The chain employs TRBV30 and TRBJ1-2; D possibly corresponds to TRBD1 (5 bases). V was shortened by 3 bases and J by 6 bases, with 20 bases between the two germline ends. This CDR3 comprises 15 residues. The germline CDR1 and CDR2 sequences are GTSNPN and SVGIG (reference sequence). The DNA of the CDR3 is TGTGCCTGGAGCGGTGTTTTCATGAGGGACCATGGCTACACCTTC. Amino acid sequence: CAWSGVFMRDHGYTF.

This clone rates as medium-sized. V gene TRBV20-1 combines with J gene TRBJ1-2; 7 bases are a match to TRBD1. Looked up from germline, CDR1 is DFQATT and CDR2 is SNEGSKA (reference sequence). V shed 6 bases and J 5 bases; nucleotides not matched to a gene: 6. The CDR3 covers 12 residues. The CDR3 sequence: CSAPATGYGYTF. The CDR3 region has the DNA TGCAGTGCCCCTGCGACAGGGTATGGCTACACCTTC.

The rearrangement uses TRBV20-1 and TRBJ2-5; the D gene is possibly TRBD2 (6 bases). Germline CDR1 is DFQATT and CDR2 is SNEGSKA (reference sequence). The CDR3 contains 17 residues. The CDR3 sequence is CRDRDTFSGTQGETQYF. In DNA, the CDR3 is TGCAGAGATAGAGACACCTTTAGCGGCACCCAAGGGGAGACCCAGTACTTC.

This clone was observed many times. The genes are TRBV2 and TRBJ1-1; D call uncertain. The CDR3 loop spans 12 amino acids. CDR1 and CDR2 from the germline V gene are SNHLY and FYNNEI. Trimming left V 8 bases short and J 7 bases short, with 14 bases between. CDR3: CASAPSANEAFF. CDR3 sequence (DNA): TGTGCCAGCGCCCCCAGTGCGAATGAAGCTTTCTTT.

The V gene is TRBV11-2, the J gene TRBJ2-5; D is perhaps TRBD1 (6 bases). Germline CDR1 and CDR2: SGHAT and FQNNGV. V was shortened by 10 bases and J by 1 base, with 16 bases between the two germline ends. The CDR3 is 14 amino acids. The CDR3 sequence is CATRQGRFQETQYF. The CDR3 DNA sequence: TGTGCCACAAGGCAGGGGCGATTCCAAGAGACCCAGTACTTC.

Only a few counts were recorded for this clone. Relative to the germline gene, one junction end is altered; a read error may explain this. V usage is TRBV4-1 and J usage is TRBJ1-5; 8 nucleotides match TRBD1. The germline V gene has CDR1 MGHRA and CDR2 YSYEKL. The CDR3 spans 16 residues. The CDR3 spells CANSHHDRGSNQPQHF. The DNA of the CDR3 is TGCGCCAACAGCCATCACGACAGGGGCAGCAATCAGCCCCAGCATTTT.

By share of the sample, this clone is medium-sized. This chain connects TRBV7-6 to TRBJ2-7; 8 bases agree with TRBD2. Germline-derived CDR1 and CDR2 are SGHVS and FNYEAQ. The trim removed 4 bases at V and 5 bases at J, leaving 7 bases unmatched. There are 14 residues in the CDR3. The CDR3 protein is CASSSGTSLNEQYF. The CDR3 nucleotides are TGTGCCAGCAGCTCCGGGACTAGTCTCAACGAGCAGTACTTC.